This TCR beta chain was documented in a study of response to subunit inactivated influenza vaccine. Study findings and constraints: It was the authors' suggestion that each seasonal influenza vaccination recruits few new T cells.

A remark on this clonotype: Its antigen remains unidentified.

TCRdb processed the RT-PCR reads anew with MiXCR; each CDR3 protein has one entry. This sample has 150,000 or so distinct CDR3 sequences, with approximately 10% found just once. The CDR3 runs to 13 residues. The germline V gene has CDR1 MGHDK and CDR2 SYGVNS. Deletions cut 1 base from V and 5 bases from J, with 8 bases between. The starting material was non-naive T cells sorted from PBMCs, obtained roughly 48 days after vaccination. The TCR sequence derives from a man aged 50-60 years who received an inactivated influenza vaccine. This chain links TRBV25-1 with TRBJ2-5; D possibly corresponds to TRBD2 (6 bases). In DNA form, the CDR3 reads TGTGCCAGCAGTGAATCTAGCGCCGAGACCCAGTACTTC. Translated, it gives CASSESSAETQYF.